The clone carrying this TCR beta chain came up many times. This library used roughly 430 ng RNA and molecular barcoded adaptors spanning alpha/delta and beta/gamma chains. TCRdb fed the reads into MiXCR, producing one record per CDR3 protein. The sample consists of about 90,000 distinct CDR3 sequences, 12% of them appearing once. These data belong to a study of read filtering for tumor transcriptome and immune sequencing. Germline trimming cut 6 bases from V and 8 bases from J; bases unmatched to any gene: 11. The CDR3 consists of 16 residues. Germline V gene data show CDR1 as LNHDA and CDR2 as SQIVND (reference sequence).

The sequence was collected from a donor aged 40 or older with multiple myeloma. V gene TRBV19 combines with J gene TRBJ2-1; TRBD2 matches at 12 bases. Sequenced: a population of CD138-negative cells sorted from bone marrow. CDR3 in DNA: TGTGCCAGTAGGAGACTAGCGGGAGTTGATAAAGATGAGCAGTTCTTC. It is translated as CASRRLAGVDKDEQFF.